What follows are 27 T cell receptor beta chains derived from one specimen sequenced in a study of blood T cell repertoires in COVID-19. The method was immunoSEQ multiplex PCR; TCRdb's version includes in-frame clones alone and lacks a portion of them. Among 140,000 or so clones, roughly 90% were seen once, and the ten largest hold about 1.5%. Sequencing used peripheral blood. Source of these receptors: a human donor in a cohort sampled during active COVID-19.

The chain employs TRBV24-1 and TRBJ1-3; a possible D gene is TRBD1 (5 bases). Between the trimmed V and J ends, which lost 9 bases and 0 bases, there was a span of 14 bases. The CDR3 sequence is 15 residues long. Germline V CDR1 and CDR2: KGHDR, SFDVKD. Written as DNA, the CDR3 is TGTGCCACCGGGGGACTGCACTTCTCTGGAAACACCATATATTTT. It specifies CATGGLHFSGNTIYF.

The chain carries TRBV28 and TRBJ1-1; 9 bases agree with TRBD1. V gave up 7 bases and J gave up 5 bases; unmatched junction bases: 11. CDR1 is MDHEN, CDR2 SYDVKM, per germline. The CDR3 extends over 15 amino acids. The CDR3 DNA follows: TGTGCCAGCACCCCGGGACAGGGAGTTGAGACTGAAGCTTTCTTT. Translating it yields CASTPGQGVETEAFF.

This clone turned up a few times. V and J are TRBV28 and TRBJ1-2; D is unresolved. The CDR3 is made up of 14 amino acids. Germline V CDR1 and CDR2: MDHEN, SYDVKM. Deletions cut 3 bases from V and 8 bases from J, with 16 bases between. The CDR3 reads CASSLVGSSDGYTF. CDR3 nucleotides: TGTGCCAGCAGTTTGGTGGGCAGCTCCGACGGCTACACCTTC.

This clone is a singleton in its sample. The V and J genes are TRBV11-1 and TRBJ2-1; 7 bases are a match to TRBD1. CDR3 length equals 14 residues. Germline assignment: CDR1 SGHAT and CDR2 FQDESV (reference sequence). With 5 bases clipped from V and 5 bases from J, the junction kept 6 bases outside the gene matches. CDR3 residues: CASSRTGVDNEQFF. CDR3 DNA: TGTGCCAGCAGCCGGACAGGAGTCGACAATGAGCAGTTCTTC.

V gene TRBV10-2 combines with J gene TRBJ1-2, with a tentative D call TRBD1 (5 bases). The CDR3 consists of 12 residues. The germline gives CDR1 WSHSY, CDR2 SAAADI. V lost 3 bases to trimming and J lost 4 bases, with 6 bases between them. The CDR3 DNA sequence: TGCGCCAGCAGTGATGGGGCCTATGGCTACACCTTC. Translated, it gives CASSDGAYGYTF.

The chain combines TRBV4-1 with TRBJ1-1; possibly TRBD1 for D (5 bases). In germline, CDR1 is MGHRA, CDR2 YSYEKL. The V gene lost 0 bases and the J gene lost 3 bases, with 11 bases spanning the gap. The length of the CDR3 is 15 residues. CDR3 coding DNA: TGCGCCAGCAGCCAAGATCAGGGAGGGTACACTGAAGCTTTCTTT. Its translation: CASSQDQGGYTEAFF.

The chain combines TRBV2 with TRBJ1-3; D not certain. The V and J ends lost 7 bases and 3 bases respectively, with 16 bases between them. CDR3 length equals 15 residues. CDR1 SNHLY and CDR2 FYNNEI come from the germline V gene. The CDR3 nucleotides are TGTGCCAGCATCCGGGAAGCCGGAGGTGGAAACACCATATATTTT. Its protein is CASIREAGGGNTIYF. The full variable domain, rest sourced from reference TRBV2 and TRBJ1-3, is EPEVTQTPSHQVTQMGQEVILRCVPISNHLYFYWYRQILGQKVEFLVSFYNNEISEKSEIFDDQFSVERPDGSNFTLKIRSTKLEDSAMYFCASIREAGGGNTIYFGEGSWLTVV.

This clone has just a few counts. The V and J genes are TRBV19 and TRBJ2-7, with TRBD2 identical over 9 bases. The CDR3 totals 13 residues. Germline V gene sequence: CDR1 LNHDA, CDR2 SQIVND (reference sequence). V was pared by 5 bases and J by 3 bases, with 2 bases of the junction left unmatched. This CDR3 is CASSRAGGYEQYF. The CDR3 DNA reads TGTGCCAGTAGTCGAGCGGGGGGCTACGAGCAGTACTTC.

This clone was detected only a few times. This chain links TRBV7-2 with TRBJ1-5, with 8 bases that match TRBD1. V dropped 5 bases and J dropped 0; count of bases not matched to a gene: 9. Germline V gene data show CDR1 as SGHTA and CDR2 as FQGNSA. The CDR3 runs to 17 residues. The CDR3 region is CASSPRTGWDSNQPQHF. CDR3 coding DNA: TGTGCCAGCAGCCCCCGGACAGGGTGGGATAGCAATCAGCCCCAGCATTTT.

The rearrangement joins TRBV2 to TRBJ2-2; the D is unclear. There are 13 residues in the CDR3. Trimming left V 3 bases short and J 3 bases short, with 5 bases between. Germline V CDR1 and CDR2: SNHLY, FYNNEI. The CDR3 region is CASSDRYTGELFF. The CDR3 DNA sequence: TGTGCCAGCAGTGACAGGTACACCGGGGAGCTGTTTTTT.

The CDR3 nucleotides are TGTGCCAGCAGCGGGGAAGGACAGGGTGGCTATGGCTACACCTTC. Protein product: CASSGEGQGGYGYTF. This chain connects TRBV21-1 to TRBJ1-2; TRBD1 is taken as the D call from the table, unchecked against the DNA. TRBV21-1 is designated a pseudogene. This CDR3 region has 15 residues.

The chain uses TRBV9 and TRBJ1-2, with 7 bases fitting TRBD1. The CDR3 sequence is 14 residues long. V lost 3 bases to trimming and J lost 5 bases; unmatched junction nucleotides: 7. Germline CDR1 is SGDLS and CDR2 is YYNGEE. As DNA, the CDR3 is TGTGCCAGCAGCGCCTTGGGACAGAGTTATGGCTACACCTTC. It specifies CASSALGQSYGYTF.

V gene TRBV30 combines with J gene TRBJ2-7, with TRBD2 identical over 7 bases. The CDR3 covers 13 residues. Looked up from germline, CDR1 is GTSNPN and CDR2 is SVGIG (reference sequence). The V gene end was trimmed by 7 bases and the J gene end by 5 bases; junction bases not matched to a gene: 11. The CDR3, as DNA: TGTGCCTTAGAGCGGGACCCCCGGGACGAGCAGTACTTC. Its translation is CALERDPRDEQYF.

The chain employs TRBV5-1 and TRBJ2-1, with D possibly TRBD1 on 5 matching bases. The CDR3 is 12 amino acids. CDR1 is SGHRS and CDR2 is YFSETQ in the germline V gene. V lost 3 bases to trimming and J lost 9 bases, with 10 bases between them. The CDR3 coding sequence is TGCGCCAGCAGCTGGTCCAGGGTTGAGCAGTTCTTC. This gives the protein CASSWSRVEQFF.

The chain carries TRBV15 and TRBJ1-5, with D hard to call. From germline, CDR1 is LNHNV and CDR2 YYDKDF (reference sequence). Trimming took off 0 bases at V and 0 bases at J, with 12 bases between the two ends. The CDR3 length is 17 residues. The CDR3 region is CATSRDRRGYSNQPQHF. The CDR3 DNA reads TGTGCCACCAGCAGAGATCGGCGGGGTTATAGCAATCAGCCCCAGCATTTT.

This chain links TRBV4-1 with TRBJ2-7, with D possibly TRBD1 on 5 matching bases. V lost 0 bases, J lost 0 bases, and 12 bases lay in between. CDR1 is MGHRA and CDR2 is YSYEKL in the germline V gene. This CDR3 comprises 16 residues. The CDR3 DNA sequence: TGCGCCAGCAGCCAAGAACCCCCAGGGAACTCCTACGAGCAGTACTTC. This encodes CASSQEPPGNSYEQYF.

The chain is built from TRBV5-4 and TRBJ2-3; tentative D call: TRBD2 (5 bases). The V end was cut by 4 bases, the J end by 5 bases, with 14 bases between. Germline V gene lookup returns CDR1 SGHNT and CDR2 YYREEE (reference sequence). CDR3 length: 14 residues. In DNA, the CDR3 is TGTGCCAGCAGCCCAGAGGGATGGGGAGATACGCAGTATTTT. This encodes CASSPEGWGDTQYF.

This clone came up once. The rearrangement links TRBV5-4 to TRBJ2-7; 7 bases match TRBD1. V shed 2 bases, J shed 2 bases, and the junction held 4 bases outside the gene matches. CDR1 is SGHNT, CDR2 YYREEE, per germline (reference sequence). The CDR3 is 14 residues long. Written as DNA, the CDR3 is TGTGCCAGCAGCTTTAGGGACAGTCCCTACGAGCAGTACTTC. It is translated as CASSFRDSPYEQYF. Based on the CDR3 plus reference TRBV5-4 and TRBJ2-7, the full variable domain is ETGVTQSPTHLIKTRGQQVTLRCSSQSGHNTVSWYQQALGQGPQFIFQYYREEENGRGNFPPRFSGLQFPNYSSELNVNALELDDSALYLCASSFRDSPYEQYFGPGTRLTVT.

The chain has TRBV2 and TRBJ2-7; 11 bases are shared with TRBD2. The V gene's germline CDR1 is SNHLY and CDR2 FYNNEI. This CDR3 contains 15 residues. V lost 6 bases, J lost 3 bases, and 7 bases stayed unmatched. The chain's CDR3 is CASSELAGADYEQYF. In nucleotides, the CDR3 is TGTGCCAGCAGCGAACTAGCGGGGGCCGACTACGAGCAGTACTTC.

The chain links TRBV2 to TRBJ2-7; TRBD2 agrees at 13 bases. V dropped 8 bases and J dropped 3; count of bases not matched to a gene: 1. This CDR3 contains 13 residues. Germline V lookup: CDR1 SNHLY, CDR2 FYNNEI. CDR3 in DNA: TGTGCCAGCGGGACTAGCGGGGTCTACGAGCAGTACTTC. Translation: CASGTSGVYEQYF. Together with reference TRBV2 and TRBJ2-7, the CDR3 gives the full variable domain: EPEVTQTPSHQVTQMGQEVILRCVPISNHLYFYWYRQILGQKVEFLVSFYNNEISEKSEIFDDQFSVERPDGSNFTLKIRSTKLEDSAMYFCASGTSGVYEQYFGPGTRLTVT.

There are a few counts of this clone. The rearrangement uses TRBV5-1 and TRBJ1-6; maybe TRBD1 (5 bases). Germline values: CDR1 SGHRS, CDR2 YFSETQ. There are 13 residues in the CDR3. V dropped 0 bases and J dropped 15 bases, with 13 bases sitting between them. This CDR3 reads CASSLVVGEVLHF. The CDR3 nucleotides read TGCGCCAGCAGCTTGGTAGTGGGGGAGGTCCTCCACTTT.

V is TRBV27 and J is TRBJ2-7, with TRBD1 matching 8 bases. This CDR3 has 14 amino acids. V shed 5 bases, J shed 0 bases, and the junction held 3 bases outside the gene matches. Germline assignment: CDR1 MNHEY and CDR2 SMNVEV (reference sequence). The CDR3 DNA reads TGTGCCAGCAGTCGACAGGGGCCCTCCTACGAGCAGTACTTC. Translated: CASSRQGPSYEQYF.

The chain joins TRBV29-1 to TRBJ2-7, with D uncertain. Trimming shortened V by 3 bases and J by 4 bases, and 19 bases separated the two germline ends. The CDR3 is 15 amino acids. The germline gives CDR1 SQVTM, CDR2 ANQGSEA. CDR3 coding DNA: TGCAGCGTTGAGTGGATGGCTCCGGGTGGGTACGAGCAGTACTTC. It is translated as CSVEWMAPGGYEQYF.

V usage is TRBV16 and J usage is TRBJ1-2; 7 nucleotides align to TRBD1. CDR1 KGHSY and CDR2 FQNENV come from the germline V gene. The CDR3 length is 14 residues. After removal of 1 base from V and 8 bases from J, the junction contained 7 bases not matched to a gene. The CDR3 loop is CASSQFRDSGGYTF. The CDR3 nucleotides are TGTGCCAGCAGCCAATTCCGGGACAGTGGGGGCTACACCTTC. The whole variable domain, remainder taken from reference TRBV16 and TRBJ1-2, is GEEVAQTPKHLVRGEGQKAKLYCAPIKGHSYVFWYQQVLKNEFKFLISFQNENVFDETGMPKERFSAKCLPNSPCSLEIQATKLEDSAVYFCASSQFRDSGGYTFGSGTRLTVV.

This rearrangement joins TRBV6-1 to TRBJ2-7, with a tentative D call TRBD2 (6 bases). The V end was cut by 0 bases, the J end by 5 bases, with 14 bases between. Germline lookup yields CDR1 MNHNS and CDR2 SASEGT. This CDR3 is 15 amino acids long. CDR3 sequence reads: CASSEAREILDEQYF. CDR3 nucleotide sequence: TGTGCCAGCAGTGAAGCCCGGGAGATCCTTGACGAGCAGTACTTC.

V and J are TRBV3-1 (or the pseudogene TRBV3-2) and TRBJ2-7; 10 bases are shared with TRBD2. With V trimmed by 0 bases and J by 2 bases, 7 bases remained unmatched. CDR1 and CDR2 (germline): LGHDT, YNNKEL (reference sequence). The CDR3 extends over 17 amino acids. The DNA of the CDR3 is TGTGCCAGCAGCCAAGAGTTTAGAGCGGGGGGGGCCTACGAGCAGTACTTC. Protein sequence: CASSQEFRAGGAYEQYF.

This clone was recorded only once. V and J are TRBV15 and TRBJ1-1, with a weak D call TRBD1 (5 bases). The CDR3 loop spans 15 amino acids. V lost 2 bases, J lost 3 bases, and 13 bases lay in between. Per germline, CDR1 LNHNV and CDR2 YYDKDF (reference sequence). In DNA form, the CDR3 reads TGTGCCACCAGCAGACCGCCGGGGGTTGACACTGAAGCTTTCTTT. This codes for CATSRPPGVDTEAFF.